This TCR beta chain was captured in a study of shared clonotypes between healthy human individuals. Overall study context: The donor group consisted of a couple of women and a few men, aged 18 to 49. Three CD4 naive, three CD4 memory, two CD8 naive and one CD8 memory plate were used per donor.

Produced via immunoSEQ multiplex PCR; TCRdb's table is partial and in-frame only. The sample lists over 2,000,000 clones, roughly 95% occurring once. Points on this clone: Its specificity is unknown.

Findings and caveats of the study: The study found 4.5% to 5% of naive CD4 clonotypes shared across a handful of donors. Rarefaction demonstrated incomplete sorted-subset sequencing despite large depth.

Per germline, CDR1 SEHNR and CDR2 FQNEAQ (reference sequence). J gave up 3 bases and V 5 bases, and 9 bases lay outside the gene matches. The CDR3 extends over 16 amino acids. Only CD45RO-negative cells positively selected for CCR7 counted as naive CD8 cells, so terminally differentiated effector memory CD45RA+ cells were excluded. The receptor comes from a man younger than 30 in good health. Some clones in this sample may be carry-over from other donors' samples. The chain couples TRBV7-9 to TRBJ2-5; 10 positions match TRBD1. Material: naive CD8+ T cells from PBMCs. CDR3 protein: CASSIRDRGWEETQYF. CDR3 nucleotides: TGTGCCAGCAGCATCCGGGACAGGGGTTGGGAAGAGACCCAGTACTTC.